This TCR beta chain was sequenced in a study of chemoradiotherapy in HPV16-positive cancers (dated by TCRdb to between 2021 and 2022). Background for the entire study: Candidate HPV-specific T-cell clones and common TCR motifs were defined through functional T-cell assays on cells from a couple of HPV16-positive patients. The study set out to ask whether T-cell immunity against the HPV oncoproteins E6 and E7 changes over the course of chemoradiotherapy and whether that immunity affects survival. The candidate HPV-specific TCRs and motifs were subsequently tracked in TCR repertoires obtained from 65 to 95 patients with HPV-related cancers.

General findings and caveats noted by the study authors: Only a couple of HPV16-positive patients were used to derive the functional definition of HPV-specific T cells, and the survival association was reported for HPV16-positive patients. Expansion of candidate HPV-specific clones and E7-related TCR motifs was observed in the tumor microenvironment during treatment, whereas no such expansion was observed for non-HPV-specific T cells. Improved recurrence-free survival in HPV16-positive patients was associated with expansion of HPV-responsive T cells during chemoradiotherapy.

Library preparation used the immunoSEQ multiplex PCR assay. Entries here come from immuneACCESS through TCRdb and include only in-frame sequences with V and J called. Some clones fail to appear in such tables; in the studies checked, an unresolved V gene covers under half of the shortfall, and the cause of the remainder is unknown. The sample table records more than 450 clones; 83% of these occur just once. The biggest ten clones account for roughly 8.4% of the sample. The CDR3 measures 17 amino acids from cysteine to phenylalanine. Only the CDR3 DNA is retained, 51 bases long and in frame from the first base. Relative to germline, V is missing 6 bases and J is missing 2 bases, with 11 bases of the junction outside any gene match. CDR1 and CDR2 (LNHDA, SQIVND) derive from the germline V gene (reference sequence). Remarks on this clone: What antigen it recognizes has not been identified. Nothing much larger sits one base from this clone, and base qualities are not available.

Because repertoires were sampled repeatedly during chemoradiotherapy, clonal expansion in the tumor microenvironment could be followed. This receptor was obtained from a human donor with HPV-associated anogenital cancer. The sequence is built from TRBV19 and TRBJ2-3, and TRBD2 matches 10 of the central bases. Sequenced here: tumor tissue, sampled from a patient who underwent chemoradiotherapy. The base sequence is TGTGCCAGTAGACAAAGCGGGGGGGCAGGGCTCACAGATACGCAGTATTTT. Translated, it gives CASRQSGGAGLTDTQYF.